One sample yielded the 20 T cell receptor beta chains listed below, sequenced in a study of blood T cells in healthy people across ages. Sample-barcoded 5' priming and a J-beta primer mix drove a second PCR of 7 to 11 cycles. TCRdb redid the calling of the 5' RACE reads with MiXCR, one entry per CDR3 protein. The table has 1.5 million to 2 million distinct CDR3 sequences, 30% to 40% seen once. Sequencing was carried out using blood. These receptors were collected from a human donor in good health.

The chain employs TRBV29-1 and TRBJ1-1, with a weak D call TRBD1 (6 bases). With 5 bases removed from V and 0 bases from J, the gap between germline ends came to 10 bases. Per germline, CDR1 SQVTM and CDR2 ANQGSEA. This CDR3 has 13 amino acids. CDR3 sequence reads: CSVRGAMNTEAFF. The DNA of the CDR3 is TGCAGCGTTCGGGGGGCCATGAACACTGAAGCTTTCTTT.

The chain employs TRBV5-1 and TRBJ1-6, with a possible D match to TRBD1 (5 bases). The length of the CDR3 is 16 residues. Germline V gene sequence: CDR1 SGHRS, CDR2 YFSETQ. Trimming left V 0 bases short and J 9 bases short, with 16 bases between. Here the CDR3 DNA reads TGCGCCAGCAGCTTGGAAGCCAGCAGGGCAGCTTCACCCCTCCACTTT. Protein product: CASSLEASRAASPLHF.

The rearrangement uses TRBV12-3 or TRBV12-4 and TRBJ2-5; D tentatively fits TRBD1 or TRBD2 (6 bases each). The V and J ends lost 7 bases and 2 bases respectively, with 14 bases between them. CDR3 size: 14 residues. The CDR3 reads CASTLWGAQETQYF. The DNA for the CDR3 is TGTGCCAGCACCCTTTGGGGGGCGCAAGAGACCCAGTACTTC.

V and J are TRBV3-1 and TRBJ2-7, with 10 bases matching TRBD1. CDR3 length: 15 amino acids. In germline, CDR1 is LGHDT, CDR2 YNNKEL (reference sequence). V lost 4 bases and J lost 5; bases outside the gene matches: 8. This CDR3 is CASSRRTGGSHEQYF. DNA of the CDR3: TGTGCCAGCAGCCGACGGACAGGGGGGTCCCACGAGCAGTACTTC.

This clonotype was picked up a small number of times. This chain uses TRBV28 with TRBJ2-7, with D maybe TRBD2 (6 bases). In germline, CDR1 is MDHEN, CDR2 SYDVKM. The CDR3 has 15 residues. The V and J ends lost 7 bases and 1 base respectively, with 17 bases between them. CDR3 sequence (DNA): TGTGCCAGCACCCCAGGAGGGGAAGGGTCCTACGAGCAGTACTTC. It yields the protein CASTPGGEGSYEQYF.

The genes are TRBV20-1 and TRBJ2-3; a weak D match, TRBD1 (6 bases). This CDR3 is 15 amino acids long. CDR1 is DFQATT, CDR2 SNEGSKA, per germline (reference sequence). V was cut by 6 bases and J by 5 bases, with 21 bases left in between. CDR3 bases: TGCAGTGCCTCAGAGACCATTAGGGACATAGATACGCAGTATTTT. It specifies CSASETIRDIDTQYF.

V is TRBV6-6 and J is TRBJ2-5; maybe TRBD2 (6 bases). CDR3 size: 16 residues. V gave up 2 bases and J gave up 5 bases, with 18 bases separating them. Per germline, CDR1 MNHNY and CDR2 SVGAGI (reference sequence). This CDR3 is CASSYIQPGGGETQYF. In nucleotides, the CDR3 is TGTGCCAGCAGTTACATCCAACCCGGTGGGGGGGAGACCCAGTACTTC.

The chain carries TRBV7-2 and TRBJ2-1; perhaps D is TRBD1 or TRBD2 (5 bases each). The CDR3 sequence is 12 residues long. Trimming removed 5 bases from V and 13 bases from J, with 15 bases in between. Looked up from germline, CDR1 is SGHTA and CDR2 is FQGNSA. CDR3 bases: TGTGCCAGCAGCCAACTCAGGGAGACCCAGTTCTTC. This translates into CASSQLRETQFF.

This clonotype turned up a few times. The V call is TRBV5-1, the J call TRBJ1-1, with D unresolved. This CDR3 is built from 14 residues. Trimming stripped 7 bases from V and 4 bases from J, with 17 bases between. CDR1 is SGHRS and CDR2 is YFSETQ in the germline V gene. Written as DNA, the CDR3 is TGCGCCAGCCGCCCTGATTGGGGAAGCACTGAAGCTTTCTTT. It codes for CASRPDWGSTEAFF.

The chain combines TRBV2 with TRBJ1-2, with TRBD1 matching over 10 bases. CDR3 length: 12 amino acids. Losses at the gene ends were 6 bases for V and 8 bases for J; bases not matched to a gene: 3. Germline assignment: CDR1 SNHLY and CDR2 FYNNEI. The CDR3 DNA reads TGTGCCAGCAGGGGGGACAGGGGAGGCTACACCTTC. It is translated as CASRGDRGGYTF.

The chain carries TRBV6-1 and TRBJ2-4; D is possibly TRBD2 (6 bases). The CDR3 is 12 residues long. The V gene lost 2 bases and the J gene lost 14 bases, with 13 bases spanning the gap. Germline V gives CDR1 MNHNS, CDR2 SASEGT. The CDR3 sequence is CASSEPWTTEYF. DNA of the CDR3: TGTGCCAGCAGTGAACCCTGGACTACGGAGTACTTC.

There are many counts of this clonotype. The V call is TRBV5-1, the J call TRBJ2-1; a possible D gene is TRBD2 (5 bases). The V gene lost 1 base and the J gene lost 7 bases, with 9 bases spanning the gap. The CDR3 is 13 residues long. Germline CDR1 and CDR2: SGHRS and YFSETQ. The CDR3: CASSLQTSNEQFF. The CDR3 DNA is TGCGCCAGCAGCTTGCAAACTAGTAATGAGCAGTTCTTC.

This clonotype appeared many times. The V call is TRBV20-1, the J call TRBJ2-4, with D perhaps matching TRBD2 (6 bases). Germline CDR1 is DFQATT and CDR2 is SNEGSKA (reference sequence). The CDR3 covers 14 residues. V was trimmed by 3 bases and J by 0 bases, leaving 9 bases between them. Here the CDR3 reads CSASGEVAKNIQYF. The DNA of the CDR3 is TGCAGTGCTAGCGGGGAGGTAGCCAAAAACATTCAGTACTTC.

This clonotype was counted a few times. The chain links TRBV7-2 to TRBJ2-6; 10 bases line up with TRBD1. This CDR3 comprises 18 residues. V shed 0 bases and J 2 bases; nucleotides not matched to a gene: 4. In germline, CDR1 is SGHTA, CDR2 FQGNSA. The CDR3 nucleotides are TGTGCCAGCAGCTTAGCGGGACAGGGGACAGCTGGGGCCAACGTCCTGACTTTC. Protein sequence: CASSLAGQGTAGANVLTF.

This clonotype has more than one count but fewer than ten. This sequence joins TRBV7-2 and TRBJ2-1; 8 bases agree with TRBD2. This CDR3 has 16 residues. CDR1 and CDR2 (germline): SGHTA, FQGNSA. V dropped 4 bases and J dropped 0; count of bases not matched to a gene: 5. The CDR3 DNA reads TGTGCCAGCAGCTCAAATAGCGGGGACTCCTACAATGAGCAGTTCTTC. Amino acid sequence: CASSSNSGDSYNEQFF.

In its sample, this clonotype was seen a few times. This chain links TRBV7-2 with TRBJ1-4, with D tentatively TRBD1 (6 bases). The CDR3 covers 14 residues. V lost 4 bases and J 10 bases, leaving 16 bases between the germline ends. From germline, CDR1 is SGHTA and CDR2 FQGNSA. The CDR3 sequence: CASSSTGLWGKLFF. DNA for the CDR3: TGTGCCAGCAGCTCAACAGGGTTATGGGGAAAACTGTTTTTT.

This chain joins TRBV10-3 and TRBJ2-7; TRBD2 agrees at 10 bases. Germline trimming cut 6 bases from V and 2 bases from J; bases unmatched to any gene: 7. The CDR3 length is 15 residues. Germline CDR1 and CDR2: ENHRY and SYGVKD. CDR3 loop: CAISNSGGLTYEQYF. The CDR3 DNA is TGTGCCATCAGCAATAGCGGGGGGCTAACCTACGAGCAGTACTTC.

This clonotype came up many times. This chain joins TRBV20-1 and TRBJ2-1; a weak D match, TRBD2 (5 bases). The germline gives CDR1 DFQATT, CDR2 SNEGSKA (reference sequence). Deletions cut 6 bases from V and 0 bases from J, with 15 bases between. The CDR3 runs 15 residues. CDR3 in amino acids: CSAEDGLSSYNEQFF. The CDR3 region has the DNA TGCAGTGCGGAGGATGGGCTCAGCTCCTACAATGAGCAGTTCTTC.

This clonotype showed up many times. The chain is built from TRBV29-1 and TRBJ2-3, with D tentatively TRBD2 (5 bases). V lost 4 bases to trimming and J lost 2 bases, with 10 bases between them. There are 13 residues in the CDR3. Germline V gives CDR1 SQVTM, CDR2 ANQGSEA. This CDR3 reads CSVAGKSTDTQYF. The DNA of the CDR3 is TGCAGCGTTGCCGGGAAATCCACAGATACGCAGTATTTT.

This clonotype was observed a handful of times. The V and J genes are TRBV29-1 and TRBJ1-1; D might be TRBD1 (6 bases). The CDR3 has 13 residues. The V gene's germline CDR1 is SQVTM and CDR2 ANQGSEA. The V gene lost 2 bases and the J gene lost 5 bases, with 12 bases spanning the gap. CDR3 bases: TGCAGCGTTGAACGGAGGGGGAGAACTGAAGCTTTCTTT. Encoded protein: CSVERRGRTEAFF.